These 6 T cell receptor beta chains share one sample of origin, sequenced in a study of Ad26.COV2.S vaccination and SARS-CoV-2 variants. Clones were sequenced by immunoSEQ multiplex PCR, and TCRdb holds only the in-frame ones, with some missing. The sample carries about 94,000 clones, approximately 82% recorded once. Sequenced material: peripheral blood, taken after recovery from COVID-19. The receptors originated from a human donor who had recovered from COVID-19.

CDR3 in amino acids: CASSEGLSSYNEQFF. For the CDR3, the DNA is TGTGCCAGCAGTGAAGGCCTTAGCTCCTACAATGAGCAGTTCTTC. The rearrangement links TRBV6-1 to TRBJ2-1; D is ambiguous. There are 15 residues in the CDR3. V lost 1 base and J lost 0, with 7 bases in between. Germline CDR1 and CDR2: MNHNS and SASEGT.

This clone was seen a single time. The chain links TRBV6-5 to TRBJ1-6; D not certain. The CDR3 sequence is 14 residues long. The germline V and J ends were trimmed by 6 bases and 8 bases, with 14 bases remaining between them. The germline V gene has CDR1 MNHEY and CDR2 SVGAGI. CDR3 DNA sequence: TGTGCCAGCAGCTCCGGAGCGGTTGATTCACCCCTCCACTTT. It is translated as CASSSGAVDSPLHF.

The chain couples TRBV24-1 to TRBJ2-3; TRBD2 might be the D (6 bases). The CDR3 runs to 15 residues. The V gene lost 3 bases and the J gene lost 7 bases, with 16 bases spanning the gap. The germline V gene encodes CDR1 KGHDR and CDR2 SFDVKD. CDR3 bases: TGTGCCACCAGTGATCCCGCCGCGGGACCACATACGCAGTATTTT. Amino acid sequence: CATSDPAAGPHTQYF.

J is TRBJ2-1 and V is TRBV5-4, with 12 bases matching TRBD2. The CDR3 spans 18 residues. The V gene end was trimmed by 0 bases and the J gene end by 5 bases; junction bases not matched to a gene: 9. The germline gives CDR1 SGHNT, CDR2 YYREEE (reference sequence). CDR3 amino acids: CASSLGGASGRVNNEQFF. CDR3 coding DNA: TGTGCCAGCAGCTTGGGGGGGGCTAGCGGGAGGGTGAACAATGAGCAGTTCTTC.

The chain couples TRBV4-2 to TRBJ2-1; D may be TRBD2 (6 bases). Germline loops: CDR1 LGHNA, CDR2 YNFKEQ. V was shortened by 0 bases and J by 4 bases, with 22 bases between the two germline ends. This CDR3 comprises 19 residues. The CDR3 loop reads CASSQDGYGGPSFYNEQFF. The CDR3 DNA follows: TGTGCCAGCAGCCAAGATGGTTATGGAGGGCCCTCCTTTTACAATGAGCAGTTCTTC.

The V call is TRBV27, the J call TRBJ2-3, with 8 nucleotides matching TRBD2. Unmatched junction bases numbered 10, after V lost 4 bases and J lost 1 base. Germline CDR1 is MNHEY and CDR2 is SMNVEV (reference sequence). The CDR3 is 17 amino acids. CDR3 protein: CASSSSHSGMGTDTQYF. DNA for the CDR3: TGTGCCAGCAGTTCCTCACATAGCGGGATGGGCACAGATACGCAGTATTTT.